Following are 6 T cell receptor beta chains from one sample sequenced in a study of CD4 and CD8 cells across lung adenocarcinoma regions. TCRdb itself ran the PCR reads through MiXCR, one entry per CDR3 protein. The sample lists thousands of distinct CDR3 sequences; around 40% were seen once. Sequences were obtained from CD4+ T cells from the margin of a lung tumor. These receptors originate from a male donor with lung adenocarcinoma. The CD4 and CD8 labels of this study may be unreliable.

This clonotype showed up just a few times. This may come from a read error, since a much larger clone is one base off. The gene calls are TRBV27 and TRBJ2-1; TRBD2 aligns across 13 bases. The CDR3 is 15 residues long. Trimming at V came to 4 bases and at J to 10 bases, leaving 7 bases not matched to a gene. Germline-derived CDR1 and CDR2 are MNHEY and SMNVEV (reference sequence). CDR3: CASSSRTSGSYEQFF. As DNA, the CDR3 is TGTGCCAGCAGTTCGCGGACTAGCGGGAGTTACGAGCAGTTCTTC.

At least ten counts were recorded for this clonotype. The rearrangement links TRBV12-3 or TRBV12-4 to TRBJ2-1; D remains ambiguous. CDR3 size: 12 residues. Between the trimmed V and J ends, which lost 4 bases and 13 bases, there was a span of 14 bases. The CDR3 coding sequence is TGTGCCAGCAGTTATCAAGGTGCTACCCAGTTCTTC. It specifies CASSYQGATQFF.

This clonotype appeared a few times. Germline is not matched at one junction end, which may reflect a read error. The chain links TRBV27 to TRBJ2-3; a possible D gene is TRBD1 (7 bases). The CDR3 spans 17 residues. The germline V gene has CDR1 MNHEY and CDR2 SMNVEV (reference sequence). The CDR3 protein is CASRSGGGGRATDTQYF. The CDR3 DNA follows: TGTGCCAGCAGATCCGGAGGAGGGGGCCGTGCCACAGATACCCAGTATTTC.

The CDR3 spells CASGYARAFF. CDR3 DNA: TGTGCCAGCGGGTACGCTAGAGCTTTCTTT. The chain has TRBV6-5 and TRBJ1-1; D remains unclear. CDR3 length: 10 amino acids. Per germline, CDR1 MNHEY and CDR2 SVGAGI. The V gene lost 8 bases and the J gene lost 10 bases, with 11 bases spanning the gap.

The CDR3 region is CASSPTGYNNEQFF. The CDR3 region has the DNA TGCGCCAGCAGCCCCACAGGGTATAACAATGAGCAGTTCTTC. The rearrangement links TRBV5-1 to TRBJ2-4; TRBD1 might be the D (6 bases). The J call may be wrong; the DNA end is better matched by TRBJ2-1. The germline CDR1 and CDR2 sequences are SGHRS and YFSETQ. This CDR3 comprises 14 residues.

As for this clonotype: Mismatch with germline at one junction end may stem from a read error. The CDR3 DNA reads TGTGCCAGCAGAGCGGGGGTCGGGGGCCGGGACCAAGATACCCAGTACTTC. As protein: CASRAGVGGRDQDTQYF. The chain combines TRBV27 with TRBJ2-5; 8 bases are shared with TRBD2. The CDR3 has 17 residues. Per the germline V gene, CDR1 is MNHEY and CDR2 is SMNVEV (reference sequence).